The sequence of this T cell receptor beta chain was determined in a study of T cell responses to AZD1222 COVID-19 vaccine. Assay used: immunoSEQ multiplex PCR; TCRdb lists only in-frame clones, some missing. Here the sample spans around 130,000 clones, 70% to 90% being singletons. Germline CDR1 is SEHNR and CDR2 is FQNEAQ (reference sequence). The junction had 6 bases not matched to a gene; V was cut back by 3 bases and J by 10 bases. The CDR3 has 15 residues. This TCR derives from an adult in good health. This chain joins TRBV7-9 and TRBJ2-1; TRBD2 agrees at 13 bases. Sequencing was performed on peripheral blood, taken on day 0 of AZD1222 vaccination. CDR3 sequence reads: CASSLTSGRSWEQFF. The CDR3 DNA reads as TGTGCCAGCAGCTTGACTAGCGGGAGGTCCTGGGAGCAGTTCTTC.